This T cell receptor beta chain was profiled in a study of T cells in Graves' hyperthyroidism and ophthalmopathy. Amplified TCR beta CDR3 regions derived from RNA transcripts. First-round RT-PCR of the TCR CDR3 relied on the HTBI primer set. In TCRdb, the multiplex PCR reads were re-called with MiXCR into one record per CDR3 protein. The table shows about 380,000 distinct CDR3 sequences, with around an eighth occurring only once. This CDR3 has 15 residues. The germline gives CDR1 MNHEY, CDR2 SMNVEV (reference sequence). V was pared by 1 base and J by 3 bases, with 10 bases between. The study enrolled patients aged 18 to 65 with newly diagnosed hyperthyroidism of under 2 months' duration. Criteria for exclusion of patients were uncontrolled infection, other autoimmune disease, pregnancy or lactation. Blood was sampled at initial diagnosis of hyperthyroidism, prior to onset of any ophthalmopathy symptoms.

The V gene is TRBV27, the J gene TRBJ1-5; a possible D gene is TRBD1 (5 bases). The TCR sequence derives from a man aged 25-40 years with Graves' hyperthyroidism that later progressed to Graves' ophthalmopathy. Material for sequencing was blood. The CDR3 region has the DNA TGTGCCAGCAGTTTATGGGCAGGGCCCAATCAGCCCCAGCATTTT. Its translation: CASSLWAGPNQPQHF.